Following are 3 T cell receptor beta chains from one sample sequenced in a study of blood T cell repertoires in COVID-19. Sequencing used immunoSEQ multiplex PCR; TCRdb keeps in-frame clones, though not all of them. The sample yields under 200,000 clones, about 85% seen once. Sequencing input: peripheral blood. The receptors were sampled from a middle-aged woman with COVID-19, enrolled during active disease.

J is TRBJ2-7 and V is TRBV14, with D possibly being TRBD2 (5 bases). The CDR3 length is 15 residues. Germline CDR1 and CDR2: SGHDN and FVKESK. With 0 bases removed from V and 7 bases from J, the gap between germline ends came to 16 bases. Here the CDR3 DNA reads TGTGCCAGCAGCCAAGACAGTGGACTTTTACGGGAGCAGTACTTC. The encoded protein is CASSQDSGLLREQYF.

In its sample, this clone was seen many times. This chain links TRBV10-1 with TRBJ2-7; 8 bases align to TRBD2. The CDR3 totals 13 residues. The germline V gene encodes CDR1 WNHNN and CDR2 SYGVQD (reference sequence). V lost 6 bases, J lost 5 bases, and 6 bases stayed unmatched. In DNA, the CDR3 is TGCGCCAGCAGCCCGGGACTAGTCAACGAGCAGTACTTC. Its translation: CASSPGLVNEQYF.

As for this clone: The sample carries other DNA sequences with the same CDR3. V is TRBV28 and J is TRBJ2-7, with D tentatively TRBD1 (7 bases). Germline CDR1 reads MDHEN; CDR2 reads SYDVKM. This CDR3 has 12 amino acids. V was shortened by 6 bases and J by 4 bases, with 10 bases between the two germline ends. CDR3 sequence: CASSGGQYEQYF. Written as DNA, the CDR3 is TGTGCCAGCAGCGGGGGACAGTACGAGCAGTACTTC.